One TCR beta chain is described in this entry. This sample is part of a study of blood T cell repertoires in COVID-19. Overall study: Samples taken during acute and convalescent COVID-19 were collected in the United States, Italy and Spain. Nucleic acid was either cDNA or gDNA, and it came from T cells, B-cell-depleted T cells, or PBMCs.

Per the authors' pipeline: Nucleated cell number was recorded as an estimate derived from reference gene primer amplification. Produced via immunoSEQ multiplex PCR; TCRdb's table is partial and in-frame only. The D gene and trimming were derived from the DNA, and the V and J assignments and clone size from that table. The sample lists approximately 69,000 clones; just under 80% were seen once. Sequenced: peripheral blood. The TCR comes from a human donor in a cohort sampled during active COVID-19.

The CDR3 region has the DNA TGTGCCAGCAACCCAGCGACAGGCGCTGGGGCCAACGTCCTGACTTTC. This codes for CASNPATGAGANVLTF. The chain combines TRBV27 with TRBJ2-6, with D possibly TRBD1 on 6 matching bases. The CDR3 is made up of 16 amino acids. Germline lookup yields CDR1 MNHEY and CDR2 SMNVEV (reference sequence). Between the trimmed V and J ends, which lost 7 bases and 2 bases, there was a span of 15 bases.